This T cell receptor beta chain emerged from a study of blood T cell repertoires in COVID-19 (TCRdb year 2020). Notes on the research overall: Samples covering the acute and convalescent phases of COVID-19 were provided by collaborators in the United States, Italy and Spain. The dataset comprised deeply sampled blood TCRbeta repertoires from subjects exposed to, actively infected with, or recovered from COVID-19. The repertoires were released in a freely available public database meant as a resource for research on the immune response to SARS-CoV-2. Samples came from the ongoing ImmuneRACE study (first 160 participants) plus 1,254 subjects from 6 global collaborators. Where HLA class I and class II types were available, the types were taken from metadata supplied by the sample provider, not from assay-based typing. The material from the prospective study consisted of cDNA or gDNA derived from T cells, B-cell-depleted T cells, or PBMCs. A de-identified subject ID, COVID-19 status, age in years and sex were almost always included in the sample metadata. Broader findings and caveats from the paper: Clinical and demographic metadata were provided uncurated, with the amount varying by source and participant.

Participants in the prospective study were aged roughly 18 to 89 years, lived in some 24 United States geographic areas, and enrolled through a virtual design. Cohort assignment in the prospective study relied on participant-reported clinical history from a screening survey and a study questionnaire. Each participant in the prospective study had whole blood, serum and a nasopharyngeal or oropharyngeal swab collected by mobile phlebotomists. Prospective study participants could optionally give additional blood draws and questionnaires over a roughly 2-month period. Before DNA extraction, blood samples from the prospective study were shipped at room temperature or frozen. Details on this clone: Its antigen remains unidentified. It has no much larger one-base neighbor in the sample; base qualities were not kept.

Between the V and J ends, shortened by 5 bases and 5 bases respectively, the junction contains 9 bases. CDR1 LNHDA and CDR2 SQIVND were looked up in the germline V gene (reference sequence). From the cysteine up to the phenylalanine, the CDR3 has a length of 12 residues. The DNA shown is the 36-base CDR3, in frame from base 1. TCRbeta CDR3 regions were amplified from genomic DNA by means of the immunoSEQ Assay, a bias-controlled multiplex PCR. The published analysis was carried out like this. Nucleated cell counts per sample were estimated from amplification of reference gene primers within the assay. To quantify the absolute abundance of each unique TCRbeta CDR3 rearrangement, sequence reads were collapsed and filtered. Productive Simpson clonality was computed per sample as the square root of Simpson's diversity index over productive rearrangements. Sourced from immuneACCESS, this table was stored by TCRdb with only in-frame sequences that have V and J called. A share of the clones is absent; for the studies checked, an unresolved V gene accounts for under half, and the remainder has no known explanation. V and J calls and clone size are as listed in that table; D and trimming were resolved from the DNA. The sample table holds approximately 220,000 clones, of which about 90% were seen once. The top ten clones comprise less than 4.5% of the sample.

The chain links TRBV19 with TRBJ2-5; no D segment can be confidently identified. The clonotype comes from a woman aged 25 to 39 with acute COVID-19. What was sequenced was PBMCs or T cells enriched from blood (not recorded which). The sequence in DNA is TGTGCCAGTAGTCATAACGGGGAGACCCAGTACTTC. Protein translation: CASSHNGETQYF.